This TCR beta chain appears in the sequencing data of a study of T cell repertoires in cytomegalovirus infection. About the study: From public TCR beta signatures came an indication of both CMV infection and matching HLA type.

To note about this clonotype: Its antigen is not known.

The germline gives CDR1 SNHLY, CDR2 FYNNEI. Between the trimmed V and J ends, which lost 4 bases and 4 bases, there was a span of 14 bases. The CDR3 is 15 amino acids. One entry per CDR3 protein, called by TCRdb with MiXCR from the reads. The data contain 69,000 or so distinct CDR3 sequences, about 30% of them singletons. Specimen: CD8+ T cells from cultured PBMCs, collected from culture after CMV antigen stimulation. V and J are TRBV2 and TRBJ2-4, with D tentatively TRBD2 (6 bases). The receptor comes from a human donor in good health (CMV status not recorded). Some clones in this sample may be carry-over from other donors' samples. The CDR3 spells CASSVERGRKNIQYF. CDR3 DNA: TGTGCCAGCAGTGTAGAACGGGGGAGAAAAAACATTCAGTACTTC.